This T cell receptor (beta chain) is from a study of blood T cells in healthy people across ages. The table lists this clonotype with a few counts. Its antigen is still unknown. For the second PCR, which ran for 7 to 11 cycles, a sample-barcoded 5' primer and a J-beta primer mix were used. With 12 random nucleotides, a template-switch adaptor tagged each individual cDNA molecule. TCRdb re-called the 5' RACE reads with MiXCR, one entry per CDR3 protein. The sample lists roughly 2 million distinct CDR3 sequences; around half were seen once. General study results and limits: Whereas aged donors had fewer naive CD4+ cells, long-lived donors had more of them and higher diversity. Unsorted PBMCs blocked a conclusive comparison of naive and antigen-experienced cells.

Sequencing input: blood. The sequence was obtained from a woman aged 40 to 50 in good health.

The CDR3: CASSPIAGLDTQYF. In DNA, the CDR3 is TGCGCCAGCAGCCCTATAGCGGGGTTGGATACGCAGTATTTT. The V gene is TRBV4-3, the J gene TRBJ2-3; TRBD2 agrees at 8 bases. Trimming cost V 4 bases and J 6 bases; bases outside gene matches: 6. The CDR3 runs to 14 residues. Per germline, CDR1 LGHNA and CDR2 YSLEER.